This is a list of T cell receptor beta chains from one sample in a study of T cell repertoires in cytomegalovirus infection. MiXCR, run by TCRdb on the reads, gives a single entry per CDR3 protein. The sample yields about 230,000 distinct CDR3 sequences, roughly 23% seen once. The sample comprised CD8+ T cells from PBMCs. These receptors originate from a human donor in good health (CMV status not recorded). Some clones in this sample may be carry-over from other donors' samples. Both conserved end residues are part of each CDR3. Each record gives: D gene, J gene, clone size, V gene, CDR3 DNA, CDR3 protein. A D gene is named only where the DNA matches it firmly. Size is omitted from some rows. Given values are once, few, many or a class for expanded clones.

>-|TRBJ2-1|few|TRBV10-3
TGTGCCATCAGTGATGGTCCGGACTTAACTTACAATGAGCAGTTCTTC
CAISDGPDLTYNEQFF
>-|TRBJ2-7|few|TRBV5-5
TGTGCCAGCAGCCCATGGGGAAGGTACGAGCAGTACTTC
CASSPWGRYEQYF
>-|TRBJ1-1|-|TRBV29-1
TGCAGCGTTGAACCAGAGAACACTGAAGCTTTCTTT
CSVEPENTEAFF
>TRBD2|TRBJ2-1|-|TRBV28
TGTGCCAGCAGTTTACCCCTCAGCGGGGGCTACAATGAGCAGTTCTTC
CASSLPLSGGYNEQFF
>-|TRBJ2-7|-|TRBV6-5
TGTGCCAGCAGTTACTCGACAGCTTACGAGCAGTACTTC
CASSYSTAYEQYF
>-|TRBJ1-4|many|TRBV2
TGTGCCAGCAGGGACAGTGCAGTGGCGGAACTGTTTTTT
CASRDSAVAELFF
>-|TRBJ2-7|-|TRBV2
TGTGCCAGCAGCCCGGGCCGCCCCTACGAGCAGTACTTC
CASSPGRPYEQYF
>-|TRBJ1-1|few|TRBV6-6
TGTGCCAGCAGTTACTCGAGAGGGATGAACACTGAAGCTTTCTTT
CASSYSRGMNTEAFF
>-|TRBJ1-1|many|TRBV27
TGTGCCAGCAGTTTAACGGGGCCCCTGAACACTGAAGCTTTCTTT
CASSLTGPLNTEAFF
>-|TRBJ2-7|few|TRBV7-9
TGTGCCAGCAGCTTAGGGGAAAAGTCCTACGAGCAGTACTTC
CASSLGEKSYEQYF
>-|TRBJ2-7|many|TRBV7-2
TGTGCCAGCAGCTTAGAGGCACAGGGCTACGAGCAGTACTTC
CASSLEAQGYEQYF
>-|TRBJ1-1|few|TRBV29-1
TGCAGCGCCCGGACATTGAACACTGAAGCTTTCTTT
CSARTLNTEAFF
>TRBD1|TRBJ2-1|-|TRBV7-8
TGTGCCAGCACCACAGGGGGCGCAGGTTATGAGCAGTTCTTC
CASTTGGAGYEQFF
>TRBD2|TRBJ2-5|-|TRBV2
TGTGCCAGCAGTGACCCTGGACTAGCGGGGGTGGTACAAGAGACCCAGTACTTC
CASSDPGLAGVVQETQYF
>-|TRBJ2-3|-|TRBV12-3/TRBV12-4
TGTGCCAGCAGTTCCATTGAGGGCAGCGGGACAGATACGCAGTATTTT
CASSSIEGSGTDTQYF
>TRBD2|TRBJ2-1|many|TRBV7-8
TGTGCCAGCAGCTTAGGTCCTAGCGGGGCCTACAATGAGCAGTTCTTC
CASSLGPSGAYNEQFF
>-|TRBJ1-2|-|TRBV24-1
TGTGCCACCAGTGATTTTGAGGCGGACTATGGCTACACCTTC
CATSDFEADYGYTF
>-|TRBJ2-7|many|TRBV7-2
TGTGCCAGCAGCTTAGCCCCCCGACAGACCCAAACCTTCTACGAGCAGTACTTC
CASSLAPRQTQTFYEQYF
>-|TRBJ2-2|-|TRBV25-1
TGTGCCAGCAGGGGATCGGGTTTTGGCGGGGAGCTGTTTTTT
CASRGSGFGGELFF
>TRBD1|TRBJ2-3|few|TRBV28
TGTGCCAGCGGAAGGACAGGGGGCTTCGCAGATACGCAGTATTTT
CASGRTGGFADTQYF
>TRBD1|TRBJ2-3|-|TRBV12-3/TRBV12-4
TGTGCCAGCAGTTGGACAGGGCGCACAGATACGCAGTATTTT
CASSWTGRTDTQYF
>TRBD1|TRBJ2-7|many|TRBV6-2/TRBV6-3
TGTGCCAGCAGACCTCTGGACAGGGAGAACGAGCAGTACTTC
CASRPLDRENEQYF
>TRBD2|TRBJ2-4|few|TRBV20-1
TGCAGTGCTAGAGGGGAGACTAGCGGGGGGGCCTTTGCCAAAAACATTCAGTACTTC
CSARGETSGGAFAKNIQYF
>-|TRBJ2-3|many|TRBV7-8
TGTGCCAGCAGCCCGCGGTTCAGGGCAGATACGCAGTATTTT
CASSPRFRADTQYF
>-|TRBJ1-2|-|TRBV7-2
TGTGCCAACCAGCAATTAACTATGAGCTACACCTTC
CANQQLTMSYTF
>TRBD1|TRBJ2-7|-|TRBV10-3
TGTGCCATCAGTGAAGGGGCAGGGGGCTACGAGCAGTACTTC
CAISEGAGGYEQYF
>-|TRBJ1-1|-|TRBV5-4
TGTGCCAGCAGTCAAAGCAGGGGAGTTACTGAAGCTTTCTTT
CASSQSRGVTEAFF
>-|TRBJ2-1|-|TRBV2
TGTGCCAGCAGTGAAAAGGTCCTTCCGAGGAAGCAGTTCTTC
CASSEKVLPRKQFF
>-|TRBJ2-7|few|TRBV19
TGTGCCAGTACCGACCCGTACTACGAGCAGTACTTC
CASTDPYYEQYF
>-|TRBJ2-6|-|TRBV7-6
TGTGCCAGCAGCTTATCGGCAGGGACGAGCTCTGGGGCCAACGTCCTGACTTTC
CASSLSAGTSSGANVLTF
>TRBD2|TRBJ2-1|few|TRBV3-1
TGTGCCAGCAGGGAGAGCGGGGGCTTGGTGGATGAGCAGTTCTTC
CASRESGGLVDEQFF
>-|TRBJ2-5|-|TRBV27
TGTGCCAGCAGTTTAACGGCTAGTATGGAGACCCAGTACTTC
CASSLTASMETQYF
>-|TRBJ2-5|many|TRBV7-2
TGTGCCAGCAGCTTAGACCCGACAGCCCAAGAGACCCAGTACTTC
CASSLDPTAQETQYF
>-|TRBJ1-1|many|TRBV12-3/TRBV12-4
TGTGCCAGCAGCTTGGGCTCCTGGGCCACTGAAGCTTTCTTT
CASSLGSWATEAFF
>TRBD1|TRBJ1-1|-|TRBV12-3/TRBV12-4
TGTGCCAGCAGTTCCCAGACAGGGGATTGGACTGAAGCTTTCTTT
CASSSQTGDWTEAFF